This TCR beta chain was identified during a study of cytomegalovirus exposure and HLA in healthy donors. The germline CDR1 and CDR2 sequences are SGHTA and FQGNSA. The junction had 4 bases not matched to a gene; V was cut back by 6 bases and J by 6 bases. The CDR3 spans 13 residues. Primers: 60 Vbeta forward and 13 Jbeta reverse. Sequencing was performed with immunoSEQ multiplex PCR; in TCRdb, only in-frame clones are kept and a portion is missing. Found here are 120,000 or so clones, about 76% of them singletons; the top ten hold less than 2.5%. The rearrangement links TRBV7-2 to TRBJ2-2; 7 nucleotides agree with TRBD1. This TCR was sampled from a woman in her 40s in good health and CMV-seronegative. Sequenced input: PBMCs. CDR3 protein: CASRVQGSGELFF. CDR3 sequence (DNA): TGTGCCAGCAGGGTACAGGGGTCCGGGGAGCTGTTTTTT.